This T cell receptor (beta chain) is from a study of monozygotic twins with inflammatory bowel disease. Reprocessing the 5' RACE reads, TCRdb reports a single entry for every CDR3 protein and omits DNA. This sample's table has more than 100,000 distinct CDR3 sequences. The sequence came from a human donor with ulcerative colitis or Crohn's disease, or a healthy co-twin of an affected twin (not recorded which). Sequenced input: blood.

The CDR3 spells CASSEGQGGTDTQYF. The chain carries TRBV5-1 and TRBJ2-3; TCRdb designates TRBD1, a call that cannot be tested without DNA. This CDR3 has 15 amino acids. Germline-derived CDR1 and CDR2 are SGHRS and YFSETQ.